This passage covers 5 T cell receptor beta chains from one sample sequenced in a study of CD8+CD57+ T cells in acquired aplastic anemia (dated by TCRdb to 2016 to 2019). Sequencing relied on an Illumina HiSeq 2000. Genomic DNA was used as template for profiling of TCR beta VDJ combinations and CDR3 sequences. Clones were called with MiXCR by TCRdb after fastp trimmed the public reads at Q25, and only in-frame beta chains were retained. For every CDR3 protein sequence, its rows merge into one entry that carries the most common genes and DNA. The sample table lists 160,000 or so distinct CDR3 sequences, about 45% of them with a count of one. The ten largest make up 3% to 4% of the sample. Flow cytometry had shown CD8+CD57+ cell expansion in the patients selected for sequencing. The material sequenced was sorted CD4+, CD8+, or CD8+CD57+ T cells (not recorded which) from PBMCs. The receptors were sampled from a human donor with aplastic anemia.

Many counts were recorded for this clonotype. CDR3 sequence (DNA): TGTGCCAGCAGTCGCGGGGTCTACTACGAGCAGTACGTC. Residues: CASSRGVYYEQYV. The chain has TRBV6-1 and TRBJ2-7, with D perhaps matching TRBD2 (6 bases). CDR1 is MNHNS, CDR2 SASEGT, per germline. There are 13 residues in the CDR3. V lost 5 bases and J 3 bases, leaving 11 bases between the germline ends.

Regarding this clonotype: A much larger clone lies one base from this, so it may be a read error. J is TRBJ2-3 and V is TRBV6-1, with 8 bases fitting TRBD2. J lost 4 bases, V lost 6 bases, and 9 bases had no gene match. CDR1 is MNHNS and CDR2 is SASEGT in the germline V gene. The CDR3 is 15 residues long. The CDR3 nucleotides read TGTGCCAGCAGCCCCGGACAGACTAGCGCAGATACGCAGTATTTT. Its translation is CASSPGQTSADTQYF.

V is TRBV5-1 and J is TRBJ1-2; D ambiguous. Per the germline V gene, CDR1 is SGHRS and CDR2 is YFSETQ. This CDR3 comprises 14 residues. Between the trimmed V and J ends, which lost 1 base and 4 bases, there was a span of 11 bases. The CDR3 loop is CASSLTDPAYGYTF. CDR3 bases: TGCGCCAGCAGCTTGACGGACCCGGCCTATGGCTACACCTTC.

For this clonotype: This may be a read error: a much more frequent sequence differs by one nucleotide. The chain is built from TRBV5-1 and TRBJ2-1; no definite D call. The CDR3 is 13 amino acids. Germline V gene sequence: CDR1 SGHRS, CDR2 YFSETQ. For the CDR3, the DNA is TGCGCCGGCAGCTTGGATAGACTTGATGAGCAGTTCTTC. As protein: CAGSLDRLDEQFF.

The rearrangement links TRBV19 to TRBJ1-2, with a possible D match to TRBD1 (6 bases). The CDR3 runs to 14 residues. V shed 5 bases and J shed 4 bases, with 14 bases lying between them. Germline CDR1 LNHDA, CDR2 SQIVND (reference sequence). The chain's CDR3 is CASSPGGGSYGYTF. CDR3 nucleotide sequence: TGTGCCAGTAGTCCCGGTGGGGGCAGCTATGGCTACACCTTC.